This T cell receptor beta chain was observed in a study of CD8 T cells in Susac syndrome. RNA amounts of roughly 0.45 to 1 ug underwent reverse transcription with random hexamers. TCRdb redid the calling of the immunoSEQ multiplex PCR reads with MiXCR, one entry per CDR3 protein. Of about 120,000 distinct CDR3 sequences in the sample, approximately 90% are singletons; the top ten hold about 0.12%. Sequencing of TCR beta was performed on blood CD8+ and CD4+ T cells. V shed 10 bases and J 3 bases; nucleotides not matched to a gene: 15. Germline V gene lookup returns CDR1 SGHTA and CDR2 FQGNSA. This CDR3 is built from 16 residues.

The sample consisted of CD8+ T cells from PBMCs. The chain employs TRBV7-2 and TRBJ1-2; 9 bases align to TRBD1. The receptor was derived from a human donor in good health. The CDR3 DNA sequence: TGTGCCACCGAAATCCAAGGGACAGGGTCCGACTATGGCTACACCTTC. It encodes CATEIQGTGSDYGYTF.